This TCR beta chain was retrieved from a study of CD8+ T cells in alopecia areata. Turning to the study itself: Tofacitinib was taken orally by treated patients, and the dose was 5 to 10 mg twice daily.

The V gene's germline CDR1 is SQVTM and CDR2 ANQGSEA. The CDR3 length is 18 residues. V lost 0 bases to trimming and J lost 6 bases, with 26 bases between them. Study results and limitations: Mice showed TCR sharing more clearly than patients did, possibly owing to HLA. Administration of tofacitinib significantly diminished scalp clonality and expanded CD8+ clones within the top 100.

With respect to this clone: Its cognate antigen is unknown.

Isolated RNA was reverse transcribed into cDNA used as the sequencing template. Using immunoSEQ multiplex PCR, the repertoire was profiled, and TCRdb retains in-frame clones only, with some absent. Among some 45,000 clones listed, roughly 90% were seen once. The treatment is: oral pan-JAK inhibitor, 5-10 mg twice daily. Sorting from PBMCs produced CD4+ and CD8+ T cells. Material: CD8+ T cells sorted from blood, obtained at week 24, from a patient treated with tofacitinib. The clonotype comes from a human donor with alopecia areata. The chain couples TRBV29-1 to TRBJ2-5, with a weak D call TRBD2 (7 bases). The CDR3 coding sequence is TGCAGCGTTGAAGAATCGCAGTGGGGGGGCGGCCCGGGGCAGACCCAGTACTTC. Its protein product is CSVEESQWGGGPGQTQYF.